Listed below are T cell receptor beta chains from one sample, sequenced in a study of blood T cell repertoires in COVID-19. Sequencing was performed with immunoSEQ multiplex PCR; in TCRdb, only in-frame clones are kept and a portion is missing. The top ten clones hold approximately 4.1% of a sample with about 290,000 clones, 70% to 90% of them seen once. The sample consisted of peripheral blood. The receptors here all came from a woman between 50 and 59 years old with active or convalescent COVID-19. Each CDR3 is given with its conserved first and last residue. D genes are given only for firm matches. Some rows have no size entry. The others give once, few or many, or a class for an expanded clone.

d_call	clone_size	j_call	v_call	cdr3_aa	cdr3_nt
-	-	TRBJ2-3	TRBV5-1	CASSLAARYSTDTQYF	TGCGCCAGCAGCTTGGCCGCGCGGTATAGCACAGATACGCAGTATTTT
TRBD1	-	TRBJ2-5	TRBV18	CASSLDRGGETQYF	TGTGCCAGCTCACTCGACAGGGGGGGAGAGACCCAGTACTTC
TRBD2	few	TRBJ2-7	TRBV7-9	CASSLSGSSYEQYF	TGTGCCAGCAGCTTAAGCGGGAGCTCCTACGAGCAGTACTTC
-	-	TRBJ1-2	TRBV6-1	CASSDPGGANYGYTF	TGTGCCAGCAGTGACCCGGGCGGGGCTAACTATGGCTACACCTTC
-	once	TRBJ2-3	TRBV7-6	CASSLGAGLTDTQYF	TGTGCCAGCAGCTTAGGAGCAGGTTTGACAGATACGCAGTATTTT
-	-	TRBJ2-3	TRBV6-2/TRBV6-3	CASSPPGVDTQYF	TGTGCCAGCAGCCCCCCCGGAGTTGATACGCAGTATTTT
TRBD1	-	TRBJ2-3	TRBV24-1	CATSVGTGRTDTQYF	TGTGCCACCAGTGTAGGGACAGGGAGGACAGATACGCAGTATTTT
TRBD1	-	TRBJ2-3	TRBV9	CASSVQGAWSTDTQYF	TGTGCCAGCAGCGTACAGGGGGCTTGGAGCACAGATACGCAGTATTTT
-	-	TRBJ2-7	TRBV5-6	CASSLGRVYEQYF	TGTGCCAGCAGCTTAGGCAGGGTTTACGAGCAGTACTTC
TRBD1	-	TRBJ2-1	TRBV19	CARGGGQGNYNEQFF	TGTGCCCGTGGCGGGGGACAGGGAAATTACAATGAGCAGTTCTTC
TRBD1	few	TRBJ1-5	TRBV11-2	CASSLTTGGNQPQHF	TGTGCCAGCAGCTTAACGACAGGGGGCAATCAGCCCCAGCATTTT
TRBD1	-	TRBJ1-3	TRBV28	CASSAQGAPGNTIYF	TGTGCCAGCAGTGCGCAGGGGGCGCCTGGAAACACCATATATTTT
-	-	TRBJ1-2	TRBV19	CASSFRGNGYTF	TGTGCCAGTAGTTTCCGGGGAAATGGCTACACCTTC
-	-	TRBJ1-5	TRBV4-2	CASSQDETGYQPQHF	TGTGCCAGCAGCCAAGACGAGACAGGCTATCAGCCCCAGCATTTT
-	-	TRBJ1-1	TRBV30	CAWNLGGRRNTEAFF	TGTGCCTGGAACCTGGGGGGACGGAGGAACACTGAAGCTTTCTTT
-	-	TRBJ1-2	TRBV7-8	CASSPGRSNYGYTF	TGTGCCAGCAGCCCCGGAAGGAGTAACTATGGCTACACCTTC
TRBD1	-	TRBJ1-1	TRBV7-6	CASSFDRATEAFF	TGTGCCAGCAGCTTTGACAGGGCCACTGAAGCTTTCTTT
TRBD1	-	TRBJ2-7	TRBV5-4	CASSYDRVGTYEQYF	TGTGCCAGCAGCTACGACAGGGTAGGGACCTACGAGCAGTACTTC
-	-	TRBJ2-7	TRBV5-5	CASSPPLRARHEQYF	TGTGCCAGCAGCCCCCCTTTGCGGGCTCGGCACGAGCAGTACTTC
TRBD2	-	TRBJ2-3	TRBV5-1	CASTGAGTDTQYF	TGCGCCAGCACGGGAGCGGGAACAGATACGCAGTATTTT
-	-	TRBJ2-1	TRBV5-1	CASSVFGSTYNEQFF	TGCGCCAGCAGCGTCTTCGGGAGTACCTACAATGAGCAGTTCTTC
-	-	TRBJ1-3	TRBV7-9	CASSLGHTGTGNTIYF	TGTGCCAGCAGCTTAGGACATACAGGGACTGGAAACACCATATATTTT
TRBD1	-	TRBJ1-1	TRBV6-5	CASRVRQGASRAFF	TGTGCCAGTCGGGTTCGACAGGGGGCATCGAGAGCTTTCTTT
TRBD1	-	TRBJ2-7	TRBV5-1	CASSAGRTGVYEQYF	TGCGCCAGCAGCGCTGGCCGGACAGGGGTTTACGAGCAGTACTTC
TRBD1	-	TRBJ1-2	TRBV2	CASSVDRANYGYTF	TGTGCCAGCAGTGTGGACAGGGCTAACTATGGCTACACCTTC
TRBD2	many	TRBJ2-7	TRBV3-1/TRBV3-2	CASSRTSGTGEQYF	TGTGCCAGCAGCCGGACTAGCGGGACGGGGGAGCAGTACTTC
TRBD2	-	TRBJ2-1	TRBV5-1	CASSPWGGGSSYNEQFF	TGCGCCAGCAGCCCGTGGGGGGGAGGCAGCTCCTACAATGAGCAGTTCTTC
TRBD1	-	TRBJ1-4	TRBV5-4	CASSPGQGASNEKLFF	TGTGCCAGCAGCCCCGGACAGGGGGCTTCTAATGAAAAACTGTTTTTT
-	once	TRBJ1-1	TRBV20-1	CSARADTEAFF	TGCAGTGCTAGGGCGGACACTGAAGCTTTCTTT
TRBD2	once	TRBJ2-5	TRBV23-1	CASKYSEREGETQYF	TGCGCCAGCAAGTATTCGGAGCGGGAGGGGGAGACCCAGTACTTC
TRBD2	-	TRBJ2-1	TRBV27	CASSPRRLAISSYNEQFF	TGTGCCAGCAGTCCTCGCCGACTAGCGATTAGCTCCTACAATGAGCAGTTCTTC
TRBD1	-	TRBJ1-5	TRBV27	CASSTLIQGVHQPQHF	TGTGCCAGCAGTACGCTCATCCAGGGGGTCCACCAGCCCCAGCATTTT
-	-	TRBJ1-1	TRBV30	CAWSPTEQGRSFF	TGTGCCTGGAGTCCCACGGAACAGGGCCGGTCTTTCTTT
-	once	TRBJ2-3	TRBV7-3	CASSLDGTSTDTQYF	TGTGCCAGCAGCTTAGATGGGACTAGCACAGATACGCAGTATTTT
TRBD1	-	TRBJ1-2	TRBV5-1	CASSLEAGGPGRYTF	TGCGCCAGCAGCTTGGAAGCAGGGGGGCCTGGGCGCTACACCTTC